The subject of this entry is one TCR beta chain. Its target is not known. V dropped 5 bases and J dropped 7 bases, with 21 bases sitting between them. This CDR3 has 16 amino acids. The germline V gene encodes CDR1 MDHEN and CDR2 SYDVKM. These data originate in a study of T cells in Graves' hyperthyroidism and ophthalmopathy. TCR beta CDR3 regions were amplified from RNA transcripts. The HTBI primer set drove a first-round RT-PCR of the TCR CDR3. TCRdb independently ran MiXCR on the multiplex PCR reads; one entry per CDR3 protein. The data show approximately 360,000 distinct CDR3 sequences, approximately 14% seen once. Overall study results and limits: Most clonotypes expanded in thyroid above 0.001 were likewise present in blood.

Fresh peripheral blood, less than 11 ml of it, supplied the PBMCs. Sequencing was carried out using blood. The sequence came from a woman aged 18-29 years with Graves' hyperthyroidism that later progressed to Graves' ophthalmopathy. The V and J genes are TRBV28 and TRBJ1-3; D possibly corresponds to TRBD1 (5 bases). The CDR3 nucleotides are TGTGCCAGCAGTCCTACGTACCCCGGGACTAAGAACACCATATATTTT. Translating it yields CASSPTYPGTKNTIYF.